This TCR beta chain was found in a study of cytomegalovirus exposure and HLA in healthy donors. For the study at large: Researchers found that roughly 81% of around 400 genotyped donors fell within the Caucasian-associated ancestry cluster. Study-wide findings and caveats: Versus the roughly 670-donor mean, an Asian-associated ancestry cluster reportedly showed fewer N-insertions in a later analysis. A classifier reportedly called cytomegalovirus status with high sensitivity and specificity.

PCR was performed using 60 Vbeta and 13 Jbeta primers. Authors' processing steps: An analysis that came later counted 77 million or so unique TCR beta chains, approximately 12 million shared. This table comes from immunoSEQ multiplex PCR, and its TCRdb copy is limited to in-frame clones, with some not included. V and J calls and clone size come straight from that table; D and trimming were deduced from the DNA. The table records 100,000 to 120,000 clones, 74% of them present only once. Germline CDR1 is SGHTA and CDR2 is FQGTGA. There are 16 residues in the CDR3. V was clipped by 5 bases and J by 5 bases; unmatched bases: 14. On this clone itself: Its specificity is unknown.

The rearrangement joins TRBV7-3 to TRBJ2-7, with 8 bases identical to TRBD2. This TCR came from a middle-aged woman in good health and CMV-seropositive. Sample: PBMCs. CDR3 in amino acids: CASSNAAGGLPNEQYF. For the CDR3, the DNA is TGTGCCAGCAGCAACGCGGCGGGGGGCCTTCCGAACGAGCAGTACTTC.